This TCR beta chain emerged from a study of OX40 agonist ivuxolimab in advanced cancers. Study-level points and caveats: CD8+ T cells (on average) carried more expanded clones than CD4+ T cells. Which antigen the expanded peripheral T cells recognized is unknown.

Profiling relied on immunoSEQ multiplex PCR, and the TCRdb table lists in-frame clones only, not all of them. The sample carries tens of thousands of clones, 85% recorded once. Peripheral blood came from all dose cohorts at three timepoints. In regard to this clone: Its antigen remains unidentified.

Sequenced here: CD4+ or CD8+ T cells sorted from blood, sampled in a trial of the OX40 agonist ivuxolimab. The sequence came from an adult with an advanced solid tumor such as melanoma, head and neck, liver or kidney cancer.

In DNA form, the CDR3 reads TGTGCCAGCAGTGCAACCGGGACAGGGAGTGAGCAGTTCTTC. Translated: CASSATGTGSEQFF. This chain joins TRBV28 and TRBJ2-1, with 9 positions matching TRBD1. The CDR3 contains 14 residues. With 5 bases clipped from V and 9 bases from J, the junction kept 8 bases outside the gene matches. The germline CDR1 and CDR2 sequences are MDHEN and SYDVKM.